The T cell receptor (beta chain) under discussion was sequenced for a study of blood T cell repertoires in COVID-19. Turning to the study itself: Material from acute and convalescent COVID-19 was sourced from the United States, Italy and Spain. PBMCs, B-cell-depleted T cells, or T cells provided the cDNA or gDNA that made up the material.

Under the authors' procedure: Amplification from reference gene primers served as the basis for estimated nucleated cell counts. Clones were read by immunoSEQ multiplex PCR, and TCRdb kept only the in-frame ones, dropping some. The DNA gave D and trimming, while V, J and clone size come from that table. The sample lists around 40,000 clones; around 92% were seen once. V was shortened by 5 bases and J by 0 bases, with 14 bases between the two germline ends. Germline CDR1 and CDR2: LNHDA and SQIVND (reference sequence). CDR3 length: 16 residues. The sequenced sample was peripheral blood. The rearrangement uses TRBV19 and TRBJ2-1, with TRBD1 as a possible D gene (5 bases). The TCR was taken from a human donor in a cohort sampled during active COVID-19. The CDR3 DNA is TGTGCCAGTAGTCCACATTGGCAGGGCTCCTACAATGAGCAGTTCTTC. This translates into CASSPHWQGSYNEQFF.